This T cell receptor (beta chain) was identified during a study of vaccination and CD4 T cells after COVID-19. In the study overall: Overlapping SARS-CoV-2, HCoV-NL63, HCoV-OC43 and HCoV-229E spike peptides were used to stimulate cells. Whole-study findings and limits: Convalescent participants were relatively few, and none had early post-infection timepoints studied.

The Oncomine TCR Beta short-read assay was applied to DNA of cultured CD4+ T cells. It was cultured CD4+ T cells from which genomic DNA was extracted. TCRdb reprocessed the PCR reads via MiXCR and lists one record per CDR3 protein. This sample carries about 20,000 distinct CDR3 sequences, about 45% of them seen once, and the ten largest clones take over 2.5%. The CDR3 sequence is 14 residues long. Germline lookup yields CDR1 MNHNS and CDR2 SASEGT. Trimming shortened V by 6 bases and J by 5 bases, and 16 bases separated the two germline ends. Treatment specified: roughly 11-day PBMC culture with coronavirus spike peptide pools or control peptides (ViraFEST assay). Once peptide pools had expanded antigen-specific T cells, ViraFEST sequenced TCRs. Regarding this clonotype: Antigen unknown.

The source material was CD4+ T cells from blood, cultured in vitro, sampled after SARS-CoV-2 vaccination. The chain has TRBV6-1 and TRBJ1-1; possible D gene TRBD1, 5 bases. The origin of this receptor is a human donor who had recovered from COVID-19. The chain's CDR3 is CASSDPPGTTEAFF. In DNA, the CDR3 is TGTGCCAGCAGCGACCCCCCAGGGACGACTGAAGCTTTCTTT.